This T cell receptor beta chain was sequenced for a study of blood T cells in healthy people across ages (dated by TCRdb to about 2015). Looking at the study overall: In model experiments, roughly one uniquely barcoded TCR beta cDNA molecule per two T cells was captured by template switching. The study analyzed two additional independent replicas of 1 million unique cDNA reads from the same blood draw for two donors, one aged 18 to 29 and one aged 80 or older. The donors were divided into four age groups: young (average approximately 17 years), middle-aged (around 41), aged (approximately 62) and long-lived (about 90). The study measured age-related changes in TCR beta repertoire diversity using deep sequencing normalized with unique cDNA molecular identifiers. To avoid experimental bias, donors of different ages were randomly spread across the sequencing lanes. The investigation overall reported the following: Because profiling used bulk unsorted PBMCs, naive and antigen-experienced compartments could not be compared conclusively. The percentage of naive T cells measured by flow cytometry correlated strongly with observed TCR beta diversity. Donor CMV infection status was unknown, potentially confounding age-related changes in expanded clonotypes. Observed TCR beta diversity per million T cells fell roughly linearly with age, and a significant reduction was already apparent by age around 40. Estimates of total diversity based on one million sequenced T cells were considered lower bounds and underestimates. Compared with the aged group, more naive CD4+ T cells, fewer expanded clones and increased TCR diversity were shown by the long-lived group, suggesting age selection.

CDR1 SGHTA and CDR2 FQGNSA were looked up in the germline V gene. From the cysteine up to the phenylalanine, the CDR3 has a length of 15 residues. The only DNA kept is the CDR3, 45 bases in frame from the first base. After removal of 5 bases from V and 1 base from J, the junction retains 8 bases not matched to a gene. In regard to this clonotype: Its binding antigen is unknown. No clone much larger than this one lies a single base away; base qualities are absent.

Donors were 35 to 40 systemically healthy Caucasian individuals from Russia aged 6 to 90 years. Each donor gave roughly 11 milliliters of peripheral blood, drawn into EDTA-treated Vacutainer tubes. Ficoll-Paque density-gradient centrifugation was used to isolate PBMCs, with at least 6.5 million per sample. Trizol reagent was used to extract total RNA from the PBMCs, yielding at least 5 micrograms per sample. For every donor, flow cytometry on a PBMC aliquot measured the percentage of naive CD45RAhigh/CD27high T cells. To prepare the library, 5' RACE was applied. Sequencing took place on an Illumina HiSeq 2500. A second PCR of roughly 6 to 11 cycles was run with a J-beta primer mix and a sample-barcoded 5' primer. A unique molecular identifier was introduced onto each TCR beta cDNA molecule by a template-switch 5' adaptor carrying 12 random nucleotides. At least 2.5 million CDR3-containing paired-end reads were obtained from each sample. The Mint cDNA synthesis kit, primed by a TRBC-specific oligonucleotide, was used to synthesize first-strand cDNA from all RNA. Following uracil-DNA glycosylase treatment, all cDNA underwent a first 18-cycle PCR with the universal primers M1SS and BC2_uni_R. In the paper's pipeline: Normalization of each sample was performed by random selection of 1 million high-quality reads, each carrying a distinct molecular identifier. Instead of being binned into consensus sequences, reads that shared molecular identifiers were thrown out. MiTCR, run with a Q25 quality threshold and the strictest error-elimination algorithm, handled CDR3 identification, clonotype clustering and error correction. A nonparametric unseen species model using Euler transformation provided a lower-bound estimate of total TCR beta diversity. TCRdb passed the public sequencing reads through fastp at Q25 and MiXCR, retaining productive beta sequences. One record per CDR3 amino acid sequence lists the most common genes and DNA. The V and J calls follow TCRdb's processing rather than the paper's. The sample data list just over 800,000 distinct CDR3 sequences, and approximately 59% of these were observed just once. The ten largest clones add up to roughly 26% of the sample.

Sequencing was performed on blood. Recombination joined TRBV7-2 with TRBJ2-7, with 7 bases in between that match TRBD2. The TCR originated in a man aged 30 to 39 in good health. The DNA reads as follows: TGTGCCAGCAGCCCTGGAGCGGGGCAGTCCTACGAGCAGTACTTC. It is translated as CASSPGAGQSYEQYF.